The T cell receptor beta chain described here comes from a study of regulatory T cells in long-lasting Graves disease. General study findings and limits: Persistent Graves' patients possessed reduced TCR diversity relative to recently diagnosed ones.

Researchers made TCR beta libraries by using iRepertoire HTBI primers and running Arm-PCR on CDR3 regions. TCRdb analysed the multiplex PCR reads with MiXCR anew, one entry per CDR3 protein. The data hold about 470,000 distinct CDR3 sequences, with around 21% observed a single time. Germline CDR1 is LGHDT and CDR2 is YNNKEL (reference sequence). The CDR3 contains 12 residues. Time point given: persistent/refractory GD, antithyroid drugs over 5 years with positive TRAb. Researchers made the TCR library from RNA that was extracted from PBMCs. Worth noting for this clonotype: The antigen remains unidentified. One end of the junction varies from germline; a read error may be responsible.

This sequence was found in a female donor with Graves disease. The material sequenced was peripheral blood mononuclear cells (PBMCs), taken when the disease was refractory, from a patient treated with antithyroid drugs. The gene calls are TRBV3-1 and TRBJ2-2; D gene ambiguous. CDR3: CASSEDSGELFF. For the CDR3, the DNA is TGTGCCAGCAGCGAAGATTCCGGGGAGCTGTTTTTT.